This T cell receptor beta chain was sequenced in a study of OX40 agonist ivuxolimab in advanced cancers. The germline V gene has CDR1 SNHLY and CDR2 FYNNEI. Trimming took 7 bases from V and 0 from J, leaving 9 bases between them. CDR3 size: 13 residues. Profiling relied on immunoSEQ multiplex PCR, and the TCRdb table lists in-frame clones only, not all of them. The sample yields fewer than 70,000 clones, roughly nine tenths seen once. The TCR was taken from an adult with an advanced solid tumor such as melanoma, head and neck, liver or kidney cancer. The rearrangement links TRBV2 to TRBJ1-2, with D tentatively TRBD1 (5 bases). The input for sequencing was CD4+ or CD8+ T cells sorted from blood, taken in a trial of the OX40 agonist ivuxolimab. The CDR3 region is CASTRDPNYGYTF. Written as DNA, the CDR3 is TGTGCCAGCACCCGGGACCCTAACTATGGCTACACCTTC.